Listed here are 11 T cell receptor beta chains from one sample, sequenced in a study of shared clonotypes between healthy human individuals. Data came from immunoSEQ multiplex PCR; TCRdb stores just in-frame clones and leaves some out. The table lists roughly 2 million clones, 90% to 96% of them singletons. Material for sequencing was naive CD4+ T cells sorted from blood. Subset described: CD45RA+ positively selected. The receptors stem from a man aged 18 to 29 in good health.

V gene TRBV7-9 combines with J gene TRBJ2-1, with 11 bases identical to TRBD2. Germline V lookup: CDR1 SEHNR, CDR2 FQNEAQ (reference sequence). Losses at the gene ends were 5 bases for V and 7 bases for J; bases not matched to a gene: 10. The CDR3 totals 16 residues. Here the CDR3 reads CASSRPFVAGGNEQFF. In nucleotides, the CDR3 is TGTGCCAGCAGCCGCCCATTTGTAGCGGGGGGGAATGAGCAGTTCTTC.

The V and J genes are TRBV10-3 and TRBJ2-5; D uncertain. Between the trimmed V and J ends, which lost 6 bases and 5 bases, there was a span of 16 bases. There are 14 residues in the CDR3. Germline values: CDR1 ENHRY, CDR2 SYGVKD. In nucleotides, the CDR3 is TGTGCCATCAGACCGGGTCGCGATTGGGAGACCCAGTACTTC. Protein sequence: CAIRPGRDWETQYF.

The chain has TRBV7-9 and TRBJ1-1, with D unresolved. This CDR3 region has 9 residues. V lost 1 base, J lost 9 bases, and 0 bases lay in between. Germline V gene lookup returns CDR1 SEHNR and CDR2 FQNEAQ (reference sequence). Here the CDR3 DNA reads TGTGCCAGCAGCTTAGAAGCTTTCTTT. Its protein is CASSLEAFF.

This clone was seen only once. The chain links TRBV6-1 to TRBJ2-3; D is possibly TRBD2 (7 bases). V shed 6 bases and J shed 10 bases, with 11 bases lying between them. Germline V gene lookup returns CDR1 MNHNS and CDR2 SASEGT. The CDR3 has 11 residues. CDR3 in amino acids: CASSHGGPQYF. DNA for the CDR3: TGTGCCAGCAGCCACGGGGGGCCGCAGTATTTT.

Points on this clone: Other DNA sequences from this sample encode an identical CDR3 as well. For the CDR3, the DNA is TGTGCCATCAGCCGAGACCCGAACACTGAAGCTTTCTTT. Protein sequence: CAISRDPNTEAFF. The chain links TRBV10-3 to TRBJ1-1; no reliable D call. There are 13 residues in the CDR3. CDR1 is ENHRY and CDR2 is SYGVKD in the germline V gene. The germline V and J ends were trimmed by 6 bases and 1 base, with 9 bases remaining between them.

This clone appeared a single time. Other DNA sequences in this specimen translate into the identical CDR3. The chain links TRBV5-1 to TRBJ1-2; 9 bases are a match to TRBD1. The CDR3 contains 13 residues. CDR1 is SGHRS, CDR2 YFSETQ, per germline. After removal of 4 bases from V and 6 bases from J, the junction contained 4 bases not matched to a gene. CDR3 sequence: CASSPGTGNGYTF. The CDR3 bases are TGCGCCAGCAGCCCCGGGACAGGGAATGGCTACACCTTC.

This clone came up once. V and J are TRBV30 and TRBJ2-4; D gene unclear. V was shortened by 2 bases and J by 3 bases, with 14 bases between the two germline ends. The CDR3 is 15 residues long. The V gene's germline CDR1 is GTSNPN and CDR2 SVGIG (reference sequence). CDR3 region: CAWSPDPAGKNIQYF. CDR3 bases: TGTGCCTGGAGTCCGGACCCGGCAGGCAAAAACATTCAGTACTTC. Full variable domain (outside the CDR3, taken from reference TRBV30 and TRBJ2-4): SQTIHQWPATLVQPVGSPLSLECTVEGTSNPNLYWYRQAAGRGLQLLFYSVGIGQISSEVPQNLSASRPQDRQFILSSKKLLLSDSGFYLCAWSPDPAGKNIQYFGAGTRLSVL.

The chain combines TRBV19 with TRBJ1-3; TRBD1 aligns across 7 bases. Per the germline V gene, CDR1 is LNHDA and CDR2 is SQIVND (reference sequence). CDR3 length: 16 residues. Trimming took 5 bases from V and 0 from J; bases not matched to a gene: 7. CDR3 DNA: TGTGCCAGTAGTGGCGGGACAGCGAACTCTGGAAACACCATATATTTT. This translates into CASSGGTANSGNTIYF.

The chain recombines TRBV4-1 with TRBJ2-7; the D gene is possibly TRBD1 (5 bases). The CDR3 is 18 amino acids. Between the trimmed V and J ends, which lost 4 bases and 0 bases, there was a span of 22 bases. The germline V gene encodes CDR1 MGHRA and CDR2 YSYEKL. CDR3 bases: TGCGCCAGCAGCCCGCAATGGGGCCAGGCGGAAAGCTCCTACGAGCAGTACTTC. The encoded protein is CASSPQWGQAESSYEQYF.

The V gene is TRBV5-4, the J gene TRBJ1-3; no clear D gene. Germline CDR1 SGHNT, CDR2 YYREEE (reference sequence). There are 16 residues in the CDR3. Trimming took off 4 bases at V and 0 bases at J, with 14 bases between the two ends. Here the CDR3 DNA reads TGTGCCAGCAGCCCTCACAGTACGGCCTCTGGAAACACCATATATTTT. It translates to CASSPHSTASGNTIYF.

J is TRBJ1-5 and V is TRBV6-4; weak D call: TRBD1 (5 bases). V lost 2 bases to trimming and J lost 9 bases, with 14 bases between them. The CDR3 has 14 residues. Germline loops: CDR1 MRHNA, CDR2 SNTAGT. The CDR3 bases are TGTGCCAGCAGTGACGAAGCGGGGGTTGGGCCCCAGCATTTT. Translation: CASSDEAGVGPQHF.